Reported below is one T cell receptor beta chain. A read error may be the cause here, since a much bigger clone is one base away. TCRdb independently ran MiXCR on the PCR reads; one entry per CDR3 protein. The data show more than 85,000 distinct CDR3 sequences, about 49% seen once. This record comes from a study of CDR3 diversity in severe acne. The V segment lost 0 bases and the J segment 2 bases; nucleotides outside the gene matches: 11. Germline V lookup: CDR1 DFQATT, CDR2 SNEGSKA (reference sequence). CDR3 length: 18 residues. Sequenced material: blood. This clonotype was obtained from a male donor with severe acne vulgaris. The V gene is TRBV20-1, the J gene TRBJ2-1; 9 nucleotides agree with TRBD2. The CDR3 coding sequence is TGCAGTGCTAGAGATCCCACTAGCGGGTATAGCCCCTACAATGAGCAGTTCTTC. This gives the protein CSARDPTSGYSPYNEQFF.